One sample yielded the 24 T cell receptor beta chains listed below, sequenced in a study of blood T cell repertoires in COVID-19. The data were produced by immunoSEQ multiplex PCR, yet TCRdb's version contains in-frame clones alone and is incomplete. This sample carries 200,000 to 250,000 clones, around 88% of them seen once, and the ten largest clones take less than 4%. Sequencing input: peripheral blood. Receptors were obtained from a woman aged 25 to 39 who had recovered from COVID-19.

The chain joins TRBV27 to TRBJ2-2, with unresolved D. Germline V gene lookup returns CDR1 MNHEY and CDR2 SMNVEV (reference sequence). V was pared by 4 bases and J by 2 bases, with 2 bases between. CDR3 length: 12 residues. For the CDR3, the DNA is TGTGCCAGCAGTTCAAACACCGGGGAGCTGTTTTTT. Protein product: CASSSNTGELFF.

The chain joins TRBV7-9 to TRBJ1-2, with a possible D match to TRBD1 (5 bases). V lost 3 bases and J lost 12, with 14 bases in between. The CDR3 runs 12 residues. Germline CDR1 SEHNR, CDR2 FQNEAQ (reference sequence). CDR3 sequence (DNA): TGTGCCAGCAGCTTGCCAGGGCTTAAAGACACCTTC. This gives the protein CASSLPGLKDTF.

The chain links TRBV19 to TRBJ2-3; 7 bases line up with TRBD1. The CDR3 is made up of 15 amino acids. Germline V CDR1 and CDR2: LNHDA, SQIVND (reference sequence). Germline trimming cut 5 bases from V and 2 bases from J; bases unmatched to any gene: 7. CDR3 sequence reads: CASSPRTGFTDTQYF. DNA for the CDR3: TGTGCCAGTAGTCCTCGGACAGGATTCACAGATACGCAGTATTTT. The full variable domain, its missing parts supplied by reference TRBV19 and TRBJ2-3, is DGGITQSPKYLFRKEGQNVTLSCEQNLNHDAMYWYRQDPGQGLRLIYYSQIVNDFQKGDIAEGYSVSREKKESFPLTVTSAQKNPTAFYLCASSPRTGFTDTQYFGPGTRLTVL.

V usage is TRBV7-2 and J usage is TRBJ1-6; TRBD1 is a possible D gene (6 bases). Germline values: CDR1 SGHTA, CDR2 FQGNSA. Trimming removed 3 bases at V and 9 bases at J, with 9 bases between. The CDR3 extends over 13 amino acids. The CDR3 spells CASSFTGTSPLHF. In nucleotides, the CDR3 is TGTGCCAGCAGCTTCACAGGGACTTCACCCCTCCACTTT. Based on the CDR3 plus reference TRBV7-2 and TRBJ1-6, the full variable domain is GAGVSQSPSNKVTEKGKDVELRCDPISGHTALYWYRQSLGQGLEFLIYFQGNSAPDKSGLPSDRFSAERTGGSVSTLTIQRTQQEDSAVYLCASSFTGTSPLHFGNGTRLTVT.

The CDR3 protein is CAISGGGLSGANVLTF. The DNA of the CDR3 is TGTGCCATCAGTGGCGGGGGGCTCTCTGGGGCCAACGTCCTGACTTTC. V gene TRBV10-3 combines with J gene TRBJ2-6; 8 bases are shared with TRBD2. The CDR3 is 16 amino acids. In germline, CDR1 is ENHRY, CDR2 SYGVKD. After removal of 4 bases from V and 0 bases from J, the junction contained 2 bases not matched to a gene.

The CDR3 DNA is TGCGCCAGCAGCAAAACAGGGGCAACTAATGAAAAACTGTTTTTT. This sequence encodes CASSKTGATNEKLFF. J is TRBJ1-4 and V is TRBV5-1, with 7 bases that match TRBD1. The trim removed 4 bases at V and 0 bases at J, leaving 3 bases unmatched. Per the germline V gene, CDR1 is SGHRS and CDR2 is YFSETQ. The CDR3 is 15 residues long.

This rearrangement joins TRBV5-4 to TRBJ2-1; a weak D match, TRBD1 (6 bases). Deletions cut 1 base from V and 6 bases from J, with 14 bases between. This CDR3 is 15 amino acids long. Germline CDR1 SGHNT, CDR2 YYREEE (reference sequence). As DNA, the CDR3 is TGTGCCAGCAGCTTGTGGGGGCCGGGGAGCAATGAGCAGTTCTTC. Protein: CASSLWGPGSNEQFF. The variable domain in full, with the rest retrieved from reference TRBV5-4 and TRBJ2-1, is ETGVTQSPTHLIKTRGQQVTLRCSSQSGHNTVSWYQQALGQGPQFIFQYYREEENGRGNFPPRFSGLQFPNYSSELNVNALELDDSALYLCASSLWGPGSNEQFFGPGTRLTVL.

The table lists this clone with a count of one. In the same sample, other DNA sequences code for this CDR3. This chain connects TRBV6-5 to TRBJ1-2; TRBD1 agrees at 7 bases. The V and J ends lost 8 bases and 5 bases, in that order; junction bases with no gene match: 8. Per the germline V gene, CDR1 is MNHEY and CDR2 is SVGAGI. CDR3 length equals 13 residues. The CDR3 loop is CASRRQGNYGYTF. As DNA, the CDR3 is TGTGCCAGCCGAAGACAGGGCAATTATGGCTACACCTTC.

CDR3 nucleotides: TGTGCCACCAGCAGAGATCGCGGGAGGGGGAAGGAAGGAAACACCATATATTTT. Protein: CATSRDRGRGKEGNTIYF. The gene calls are TRBV15 and TRBJ1-3, with D possibly being TRBD1 (6 bases). Germline values: CDR1 LNHNV, CDR2 YYDKDF (reference sequence). The CDR3 is 18 residues long. Trimming took 0 bases from V and 4 from J, leaving 19 bases between them.

The chain uses TRBV12-5 and TRBJ1-2; 9 bases line up with TRBD1. CDR1 and CDR2 (germline): LGHNT, FRNRAP. This CDR3 spans 14 amino acids. For the CDR3, the DNA is TGTGCCCTCCCGCCTGGGACAGGGAATGGGGGCTACACCTTC. Translated: CALPPGTGNGGYTF.

This sequence joins TRBV19 and TRBJ1-4, with 7 bases fitting TRBD1. CDR3 length: 13 amino acids. Germline-derived CDR1 and CDR2 are LNHDA and SQIVND (reference sequence). The ends lost 3 bases at V and 11 bases at J; junction bases unmatched: 6. CDR3 protein: CASSILQGRKLFF. DNA of the CDR3: TGTGCCAGTAGTATCTTACAGGGGAGGAAACTGTTTTTT. The complete variable domain, with remaining parts taken from reference TRBV19 and TRBJ1-4, reads DGGITQSPKYLFRKEGQNVTLSCEQNLNHDAMYWYRQDPGQGLRLIYYSQIVNDFQKGDIAEGYSVSREKKESFPLTVTSAQKNPTAFYLCASSILQGRKLFFGSGTQLSVL.

The J gene is TRBJ2-3, the V gene TRBV9, with 8 positions matching TRBD1. This CDR3 contains 15 residues. The junction had 3 bases not matched to a gene; V was cut back by 3 bases and J by 0 bases. Germline CDR1 and CDR2: SGDLS and YYNGEE. Here the CDR3 reads CASSARTGSTDTQYF. In DNA form, the CDR3 reads TGTGCCAGCAGCGCCCGGACAGGGAGCACAGATACGCAGTATTTT.

The table lists this clone with a few counts. V gene TRBV5-4 combines with J gene TRBJ2-2; TRBD1 is a possible D gene (6 bases). V was cut by 5 bases and J by 3 bases, with 14 bases left in between. The CDR3 is 15 residues long. The germline CDR1 and CDR2 sequences are SGHNT and YYREEE (reference sequence). For the CDR3, the DNA is TGTGCCAGCAGTGTAGGACAGAGTTACACCGGGGAGCTGTTTTTT. Protein sequence: CASSVGQSYTGELFF.

The CDR3 sequence is CASSLLAAGRYNEQFF. DNA of the CDR3: TGTGCCAGCAGCTTATTGGCAGCGGGGCGCTACAATGAGCAGTTCTTC. The V gene is TRBV7-9, the J gene TRBJ2-1; 7 bases map to TRBD2. Trimming at V came to 2 bases and at J to 3 bases, leaving 7 bases not matched to a gene. CDR1 and CDR2 (germline): SEHNR, FQNEAQ (reference sequence). CDR3 length equals 16 residues.

Only one count was recorded for this clone. The chain combines TRBV4-1 with TRBJ2-7; D perhaps matches TRBD2 (6 bases). Trimming stripped 1 base from V and 0 bases from J, with 13 bases between. Per the germline V gene, CDR1 is MGHRA and CDR2 is YSYEKL. This CDR3 is built from 16 residues. The chain's CDR3 is CASSQVGDSRSYEQYF. CDR3 DNA: TGCGCCAGCAGCCAAGTGGGGGACTCCCGCTCCTACGAGCAGTACTTC.

The DNA for the CDR3 is TGCAGTGCTAGTATGGGCAGAGCCGGTCAGCCCCAGCATTTT. It codes for CSASMGRAGQPQHF. V usage is TRBV20-1 and J usage is TRBJ1-5; D unclear. The V end was cut by 3 bases, the J end by 6 bases, with 15 bases between. The CDR3 spans 14 residues. CDR1 is DFQATT and CDR2 is SNEGSKA in the germline V gene (reference sequence).

This chain connects TRBV7-9 to TRBJ2-3; D is possibly TRBD2 (6 bases). The CDR3 is 17 amino acids. Between the trimmed V and J ends, which lost 7 bases and 0 bases, there was a span of 20 bases. CDR1 and CDR2 from the germline V gene are SEHNR and FQNEAQ (reference sequence). The CDR3 loop reads CASTPNVNGGSTDTQYF. The CDR3 DNA reads as TGTGCCAGCACCCCCAATGTCAACGGGGGAAGCACAGATACGCAGTATTTT. The full variable domain, completed using reference TRBV7-9 and TRBJ2-3, is DTGVSQNPRHKITKRGQNVTFRCDPISEHNRLYWYRQTLGQGPEFLTYFQNEAQLEKSRLLSDRFSAERPKGSFSTLEIQRTEQGDSAMYLCASTPNVNGGSTDTQYFGPGTRLTVL.

The chain carries TRBV6-1 and TRBJ1-4; no definite D call. The CDR3 sequence is 18 residues long. The V gene lost 4 bases and the J gene lost 3 bases, with 21 bases spanning the gap. Looked up from germline, CDR1 is MNHNS and CDR2 is SASEGT. The CDR3, as DNA: TGTGCCAGCAGTGGGTTCCCCATTGGAGGAATTGCTAATGAAAAACTGTTTTTT. Translation: CASSGFPIGGIANEKLFF.

The chain employs TRBV30 and TRBJ1-6; 11 nucleotides match TRBD1. Germline V lookup: CDR1 GTSNPN, CDR2 SVGIG (reference sequence). The V and J ends lost 2 bases and 6 bases, in that order; junction bases with no gene match: 3. CDR3 length: 15 amino acids. CDR3 in DNA: TGTGCCTGGAGTAACGGACAGGGGGCTAATTCACCCCTCCACTTT. This gives the protein CAWSNGQGANSPLHF.

The chain has TRBV3-1 (or the pseudogene TRBV3-2) and TRBJ2-7; D is possibly TRBD1 (6 bases). With 3 bases removed from V and 0 bases from J, the gap between germline ends came to 15 bases. Germline CDR1 and CDR2: LGHDT and YNNKEL (reference sequence). The CDR3 length is 16 residues. For the CDR3, the DNA is TGTGCCAGCAGCCAGGGGGCTGGGGGCGGCTCCTACGAGCAGTACTTC. Its protein product is CASSQGAGGGSYEQYF.

CDR3 DNA: TGTGCCAGTAGTTACAGGGATAAAGCTGAAGCTTTCTTT. Its translation is CASSYRDKAEAFF. The rearrangement joins TRBV19 to TRBJ1-1, with D possibly matching TRBD1 (6 bases). The CDR3 contains 13 residues. Trimming stripped 5 bases from V and 6 bases from J, with 13 bases between. Germline V gene lookup returns CDR1 LNHDA and CDR2 SQIVND (reference sequence).

V is TRBV4-2 and J is TRBJ1-4; D remains unclear. The germline V and J ends were trimmed by 0 bases and 3 bases, with 8 bases remaining between them. Germline-derived CDR1 and CDR2 are LGHNA and YNFKEQ. CDR3 length equals 15 residues. This chain's CDR3 is CASSQETNSNEKLFF. CDR3 coding DNA: TGTGCCAGCAGCCAAGAGACAAATTCTAATGAAAAACTGTTTTTT.

This clone was detected once. This sequence joins TRBV30 and TRBJ1-2, with 8 bases identical to TRBD1. This CDR3 contains 12 residues. Germline assignment: CDR1 GTSNPN and CDR2 SVGIG (reference sequence). Trimming cost V 4 bases and J 8 bases; bases outside gene matches: 6. CDR3 amino acids: CAWNPGGHGYTF. The CDR3 DNA is TGTGCCTGGAACCCAGGGGGCCACGGCTACACCTTC. Filled out from reference TRBV30 and TRBJ1-2, the complete variable domain reads SQTIHQWPATLVQPVGSPLSLECTVEGTSNPNLYWYRQAAGRGLQLLFYSVGIGQISSEVPQNLSASRPQDRQFILSSKKLLLSDSGFYLCAWNPGGHGYTFGSGTRLTVV.

V usage is TRBV2 and J usage is TRBJ2-5; TRBD1 might be the D (6 bases). V lost 6 bases, J lost 3 bases, and 14 bases lay in between. The CDR3 runs to 14 residues. Germline CDR1 SNHLY, CDR2 FYNNEI. The CDR3 DNA sequence: TGTGCCAGCAGGGCCGGGACAAGAGAAGAGACCCAGTACTTC. It is translated as CASRAGTREETQYF.